A selection of T cell receptor beta chains follows, all from one sample in a study of cytomegalovirus exposure and HLA in healthy donors. The protocol was immunoSEQ multiplex PCR, while the TCRdb copy is restricted to in-frame clones and leaves out a portion. The sample carries more than 200,000 clones, over 75% recorded once. Specimen: PBMCs. The source of these receptors is a human donor in good health. Both conserved end residues are trimmed from each CDR3.

TRBJ1-6	TRBV30	AWSTGTLGNSPLH
TRBJ2-7	TRBV11-3	ASSWRASYEQY
TRBJ2-5	TRBV4-2	ASSQAGGFQETQY
TRBJ2-1	TRBV7-9	ASSLDTYEQF
TRBJ2-1	TRBV11-3	ASSLTSGEYNEQF
TRBJ2-7	TRBV7-8	ASSYEQSYEQY
TRBJ2-1	TRBV2	ASKESGASYNEQF
TRBJ2-2	TRBV11-2	ASSQIVAGELF
TRBJ1-4	TRBV4-1	ASSQPRQGRENEKLF
TRBJ1-3	TRBV7-6	ASSLAGRQGNTIY
TRBJ2-3	TRBV5-1	ASSLPRGSTDTQY
TRBJ1-1	TRBV5-1	ASSLNTMNTEAF
TRBJ1-3	TRBV19	ASSIRSEAGNTIY
TRBJ2-2	TRBV25-1	ASGGLENTGELF
TRBJ1-5	TRBV18	ASSLGTGVGQPQH
TRBJ1-4	TRBV7-9	ASSLGGGVEKLF
TRBJ2-7	TRBV6-5	ASSYSIVSGVEQY
TRBJ2-7	TRBV5-1	ASSLRRMTGDAYEQY
TRBJ1-5	TRBV7-2	ASSTRTGDQPQH
TRBJ1-1	TRBV6-1	ASTGQGAIDTEAF
TRBJ2-3	TRBV29-1	SVEEASGRPTDTQY
TRBJ2-3	TRBV27	ASSPTREGYVDTQY
TRBJ2-7	TRBV5-4	ASSLGTSGIREQY
TRBJ2-1	TRBV12-5	ASGLVFTGTGNEIRRYNEQF
TRBJ2-1	TRBV7-3	ASSRTGDEQF
TRBJ2-3	TRBV4-3	ASSQDRPRTSTDTQY
TRBJ1-4	TRBV7-6	ASSLGQGTEKLF
TRBJ2-5	TRBV28	ASSLGGRAQTQY
TRBJ2-2	TRBV9	ASSPEPGHNTGELF
TRBJ1-5	TRBV29-1	SVGGGGSQPQH
TRBJ1-2	TRBV28	ASSPLLGTGGYT
TRBJ1-5	TRBV5-3	ARSLSGGNQPQH
TRBJ1-1	TRBV7-9	SSSSSRGGTPAF
TRBJ2-3	TRBV5-1	ASSPTGGRTDTQY
TRBJ2-2	TRBV19	ASSLSGTGGLGELF
TRBJ2-7	TRBV15	ATSRQGTGLVFEQY
TRBJ2-1	TRBV15	ATSAGTSGTNEQF
TRBJ1-4	TRBV4-1	ASSHWARSPTNEKLF
TRBJ2-4	TRBV4-2	ASSQTSTSAKNIQY
TRBJ1-1	TRBV6-5	ASTADRGDTEAF
TRBJ2-1	TRBV7-6	ASSSRTSHNEQF
TRBJ2-1	TRBV6-4	ASSDSAGGGYNEQF
TRBJ1-1	TRBV6-1	ASSEFGTGMTEAF
TRBJ2-1	TRBV19	ASSISGSGTNEQF
TRBJ2-1	TRBV6-1	ASSELAGVGNEQF